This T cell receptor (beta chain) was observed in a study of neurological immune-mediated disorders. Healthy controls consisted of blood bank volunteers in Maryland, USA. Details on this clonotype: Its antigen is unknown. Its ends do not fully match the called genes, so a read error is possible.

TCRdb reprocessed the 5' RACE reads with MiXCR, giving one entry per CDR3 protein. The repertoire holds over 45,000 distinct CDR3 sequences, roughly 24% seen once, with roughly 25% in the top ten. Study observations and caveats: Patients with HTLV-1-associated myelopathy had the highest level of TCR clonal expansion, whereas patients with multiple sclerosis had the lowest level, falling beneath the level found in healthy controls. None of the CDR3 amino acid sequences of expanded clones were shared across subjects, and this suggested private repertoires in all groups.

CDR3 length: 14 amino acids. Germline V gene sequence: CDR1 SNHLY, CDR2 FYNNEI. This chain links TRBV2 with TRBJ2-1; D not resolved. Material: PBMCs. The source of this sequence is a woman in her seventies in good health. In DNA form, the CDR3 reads TGTGCCAGCACCATGGTGCTTTCCTACAATGAGCAGTTCTTT. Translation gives CASTMVLSYNEQFF.